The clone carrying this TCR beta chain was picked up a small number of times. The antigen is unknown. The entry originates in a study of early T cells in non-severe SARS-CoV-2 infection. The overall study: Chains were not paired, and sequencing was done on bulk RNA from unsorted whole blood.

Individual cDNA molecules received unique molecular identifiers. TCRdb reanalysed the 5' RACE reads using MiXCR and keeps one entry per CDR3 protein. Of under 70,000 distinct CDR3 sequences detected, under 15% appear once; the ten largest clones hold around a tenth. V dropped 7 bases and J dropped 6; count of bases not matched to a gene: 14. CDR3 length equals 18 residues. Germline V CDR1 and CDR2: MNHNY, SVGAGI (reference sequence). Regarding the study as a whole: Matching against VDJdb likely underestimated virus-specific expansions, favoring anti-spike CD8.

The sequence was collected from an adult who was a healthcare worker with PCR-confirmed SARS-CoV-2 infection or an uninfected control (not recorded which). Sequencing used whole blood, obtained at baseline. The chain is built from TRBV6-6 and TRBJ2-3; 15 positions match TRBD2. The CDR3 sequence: CASTNGLAGGPVIDTQYF. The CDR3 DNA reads TGTGCCAGCACCAACGGACTAGCGGGGGGGCCTGTGATCGATACGCAGTATTTT.